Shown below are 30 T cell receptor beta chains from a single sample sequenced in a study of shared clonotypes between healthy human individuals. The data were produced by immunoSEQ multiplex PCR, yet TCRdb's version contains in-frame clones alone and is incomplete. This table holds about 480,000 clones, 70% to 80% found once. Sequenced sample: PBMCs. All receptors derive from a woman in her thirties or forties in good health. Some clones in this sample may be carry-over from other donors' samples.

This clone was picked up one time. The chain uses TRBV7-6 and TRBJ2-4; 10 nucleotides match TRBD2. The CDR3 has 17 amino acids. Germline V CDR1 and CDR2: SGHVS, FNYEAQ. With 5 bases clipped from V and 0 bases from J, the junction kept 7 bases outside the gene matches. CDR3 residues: CASSPRLAGLAKNIQYF. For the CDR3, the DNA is TGTGCCAGCAGCCCGAGACTAGCGGGTCTAGCCAAAAACATTCAGTACTTC.

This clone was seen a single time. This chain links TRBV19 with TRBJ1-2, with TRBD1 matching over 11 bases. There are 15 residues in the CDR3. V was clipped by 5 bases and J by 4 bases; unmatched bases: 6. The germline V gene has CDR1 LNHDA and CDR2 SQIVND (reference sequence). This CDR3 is CASSETGTGGYGYTF. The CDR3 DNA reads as TGTGCCAGTAGTGAGACCGGGACAGGGGGCTATGGCTACACCTTC. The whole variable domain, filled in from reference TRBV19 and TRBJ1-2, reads DGGITQSPKYLFRKEGQNVTLSCEQNLNHDAMYWYRQDPGQGLRLIYYSQIVNDFQKGDIAEGYSVSREKKESFPLTVTSAQKNPTAFYLCASSETGTGGYGYTFGSGTRLTVV.

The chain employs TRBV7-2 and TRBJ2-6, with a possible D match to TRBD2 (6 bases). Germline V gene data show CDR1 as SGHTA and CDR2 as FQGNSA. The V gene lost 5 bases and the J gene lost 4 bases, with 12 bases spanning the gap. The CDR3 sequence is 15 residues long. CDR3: CASSQTRSGANVLTF. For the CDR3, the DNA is TGTGCCAGCAGCCAGACTAGGTCCGGGGCCAACGTCCTGACTTTC.

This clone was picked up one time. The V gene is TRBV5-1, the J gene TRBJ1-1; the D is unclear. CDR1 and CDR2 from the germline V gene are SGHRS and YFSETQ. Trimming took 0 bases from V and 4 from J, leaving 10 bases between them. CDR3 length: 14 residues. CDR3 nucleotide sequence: TGCGCCAGCAGCTTGGACACCGTGCTCACTGAAGCTTTCTTT. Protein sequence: CASSLDTVLTEAFF.

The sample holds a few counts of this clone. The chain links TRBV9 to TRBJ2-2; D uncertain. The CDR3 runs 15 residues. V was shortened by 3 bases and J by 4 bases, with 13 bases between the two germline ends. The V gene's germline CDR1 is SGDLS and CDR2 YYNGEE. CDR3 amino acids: CASSGTVGITGELFF. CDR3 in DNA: TGTGCCAGCAGCGGGACGGTAGGAATCACCGGGGAGCTGTTTTTT. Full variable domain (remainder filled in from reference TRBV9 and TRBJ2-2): DSGVTQTPKHLITATGQRVTLRCSPRSGDLSVYWYQQSLDQGLQFLIQYYNGEERAKGNILERFSAQQFPDLHSELNLSSLELGDSALYFCASSGTVGITGELFFGEGSRLTVL.

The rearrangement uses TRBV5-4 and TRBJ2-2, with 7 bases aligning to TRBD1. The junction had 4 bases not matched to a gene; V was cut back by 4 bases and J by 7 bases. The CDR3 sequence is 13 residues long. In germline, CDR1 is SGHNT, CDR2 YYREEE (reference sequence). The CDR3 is CASSLTGLGELFF. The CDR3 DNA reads TGTGCCAGCAGCCTGACAGGGCTCGGGGAGCTGTTTTTT.

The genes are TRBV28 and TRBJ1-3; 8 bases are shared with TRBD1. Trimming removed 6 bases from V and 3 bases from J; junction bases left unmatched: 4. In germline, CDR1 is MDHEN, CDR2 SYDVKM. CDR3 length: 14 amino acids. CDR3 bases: TGTGCCAGCAGCAGGGGGCCGCTTGGAAACACCATATATTTT. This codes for CASSRGPLGNTIYF.

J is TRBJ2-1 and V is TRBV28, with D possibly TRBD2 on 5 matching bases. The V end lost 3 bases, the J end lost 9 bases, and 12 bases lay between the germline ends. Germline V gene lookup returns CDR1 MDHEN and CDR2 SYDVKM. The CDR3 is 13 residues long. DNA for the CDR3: TGTGCCAGCAGTTTGGCTAGCATAGGTGAGCAGTTCTTC. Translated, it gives CASSLASIGEQFF.

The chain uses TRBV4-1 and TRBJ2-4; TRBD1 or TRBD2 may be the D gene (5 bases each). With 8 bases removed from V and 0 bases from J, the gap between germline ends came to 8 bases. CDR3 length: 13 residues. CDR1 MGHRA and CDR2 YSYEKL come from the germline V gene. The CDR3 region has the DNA TGCGCCAGCGGGGGTCTAGCCAAAAACATTCAGTACTTC. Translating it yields CASGGLAKNIQYF.

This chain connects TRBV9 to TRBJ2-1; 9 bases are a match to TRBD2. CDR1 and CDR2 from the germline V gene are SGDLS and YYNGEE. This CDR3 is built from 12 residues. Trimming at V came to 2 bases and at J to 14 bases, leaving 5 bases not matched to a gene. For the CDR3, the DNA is TGTGCCAGCAGCGTTGGGACTAGCAAGAAGTTCTTC. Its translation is CASSVGTSKKFF.

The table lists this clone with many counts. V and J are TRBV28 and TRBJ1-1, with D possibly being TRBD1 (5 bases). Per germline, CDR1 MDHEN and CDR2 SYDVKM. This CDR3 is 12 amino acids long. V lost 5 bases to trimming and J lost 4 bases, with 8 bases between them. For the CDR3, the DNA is TGTGCCAGCAGTGTGGGGGGCACTGAAGCTTTCTTT. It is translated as CASSVGGTEAFF.

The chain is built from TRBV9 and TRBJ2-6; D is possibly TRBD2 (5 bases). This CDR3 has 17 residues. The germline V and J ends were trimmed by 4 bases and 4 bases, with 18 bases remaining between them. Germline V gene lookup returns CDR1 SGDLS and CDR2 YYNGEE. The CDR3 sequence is CASSPSAGGSGANVLTF. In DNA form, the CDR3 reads TGTGCCAGCAGCCCCTCGGCCGGCGGGTCCGGGGCCAACGTCCTGACTTTC. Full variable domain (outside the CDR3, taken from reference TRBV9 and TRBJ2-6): DSGVTQTPKHLITATGQRVTLRCSPRSGDLSVYWYQQSLDQGLQFLIQYYNGEERAKGNILERFSAQQFPDLHSELNLSSLELGDSALYFCASSPSAGGSGANVLTFGAGSRLTVL.

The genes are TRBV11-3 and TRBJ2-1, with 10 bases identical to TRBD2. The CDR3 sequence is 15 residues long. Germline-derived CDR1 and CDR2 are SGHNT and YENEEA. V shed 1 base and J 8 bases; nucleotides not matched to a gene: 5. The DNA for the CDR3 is TGTGCCAGCAGCTTAGGAGGGACTAGCGTTGATGAGCAGTTCTTC. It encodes CASSLGGTSVDEQFF.

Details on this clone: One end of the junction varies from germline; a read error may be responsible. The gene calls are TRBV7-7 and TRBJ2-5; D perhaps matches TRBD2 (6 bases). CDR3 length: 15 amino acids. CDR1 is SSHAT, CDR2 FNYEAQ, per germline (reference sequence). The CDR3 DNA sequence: TGTGCTAGCAGCTTAGGCGCTAGCGACCAAGAGACCCAGTACTTC. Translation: CASSLGASDQETQYF.

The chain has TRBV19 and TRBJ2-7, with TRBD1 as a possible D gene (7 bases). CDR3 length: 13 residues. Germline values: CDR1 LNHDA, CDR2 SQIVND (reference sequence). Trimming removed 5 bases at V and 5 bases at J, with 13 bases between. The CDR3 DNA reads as TGTGCCAGTAGTGGGGTCAGGGGGGACGAGCAGTACTTC. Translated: CASSGVRGDEQYF.

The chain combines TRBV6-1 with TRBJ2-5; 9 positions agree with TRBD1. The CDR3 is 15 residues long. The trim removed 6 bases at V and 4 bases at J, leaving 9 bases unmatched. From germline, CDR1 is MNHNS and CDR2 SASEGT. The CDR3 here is CASRISDRGGETQYF. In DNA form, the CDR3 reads TGTGCCAGCAGGATATCGGACAGGGGAGGAGAGACCCAGTACTTC.

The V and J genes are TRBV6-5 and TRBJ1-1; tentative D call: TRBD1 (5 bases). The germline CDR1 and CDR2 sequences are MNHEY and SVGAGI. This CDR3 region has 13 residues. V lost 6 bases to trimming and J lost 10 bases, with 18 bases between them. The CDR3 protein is CASSDYTGTRAFF. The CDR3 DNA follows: TGTGCCAGCAGCGACTACACCGGGACCCGAGCTTTCTTT.

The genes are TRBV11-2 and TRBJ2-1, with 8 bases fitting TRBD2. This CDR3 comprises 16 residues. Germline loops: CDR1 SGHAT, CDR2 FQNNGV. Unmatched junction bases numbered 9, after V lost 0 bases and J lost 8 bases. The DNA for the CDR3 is TGTGCCAGCAGCTTAGACCGGGGGGGGCGAGTATATGAGCAGTTCTTC. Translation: CASSLDRGGRVYEQFF.

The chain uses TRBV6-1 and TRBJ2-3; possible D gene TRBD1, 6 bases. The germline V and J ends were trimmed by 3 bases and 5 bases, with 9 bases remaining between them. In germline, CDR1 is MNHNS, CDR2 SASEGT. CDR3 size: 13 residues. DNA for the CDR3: TGTGCCAGCAGTGAGGGGGCCGAAGATACGCAGTATTTT. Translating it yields CASSEGAEDTQYF.

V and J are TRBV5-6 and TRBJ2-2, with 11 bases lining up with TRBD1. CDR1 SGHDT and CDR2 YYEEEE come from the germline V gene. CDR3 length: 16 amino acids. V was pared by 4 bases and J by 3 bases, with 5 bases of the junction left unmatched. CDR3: CASSGDRGMYTGELFF. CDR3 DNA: TGTGCCAGCAGCGGGGACAGGGGGATGTACACCGGGGAGCTGTTTTTT.

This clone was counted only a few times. The chain's CDR3 is CASSLGQAGDSNEQFF. Written as DNA, the CDR3 is TGCGCCAGCAGCTTAGGTCAAGCGGGAGATTCCAATGAGCAGTTCTTC. The gene calls are TRBV5-1 and TRBJ2-1, with 8 bases fitting TRBD2. J was trimmed by 6 bases and V by 2 bases; bases with no gene match: 10. This CDR3 region has 16 residues. Germline V CDR1 and CDR2: SGHRS, YFSETQ.

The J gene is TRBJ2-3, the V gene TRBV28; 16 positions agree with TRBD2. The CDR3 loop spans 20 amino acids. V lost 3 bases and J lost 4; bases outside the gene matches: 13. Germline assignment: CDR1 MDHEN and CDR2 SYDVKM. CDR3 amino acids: CASSLGLSLGLAGGADTQYF. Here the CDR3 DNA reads TGTGCCAGCAGTTTGGGACTGTCGTTGGGACTAGCGGGAGGGGCAGATACGCAGTATTTT.

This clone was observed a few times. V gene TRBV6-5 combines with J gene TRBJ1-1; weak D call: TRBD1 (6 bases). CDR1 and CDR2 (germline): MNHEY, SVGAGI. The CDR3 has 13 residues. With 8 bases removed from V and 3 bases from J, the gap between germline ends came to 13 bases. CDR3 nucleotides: TGTGCCAGCGGGCTGGAGGGGGACACTGAAGCTTTCTTT. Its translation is CASGLEGDTEAFF.

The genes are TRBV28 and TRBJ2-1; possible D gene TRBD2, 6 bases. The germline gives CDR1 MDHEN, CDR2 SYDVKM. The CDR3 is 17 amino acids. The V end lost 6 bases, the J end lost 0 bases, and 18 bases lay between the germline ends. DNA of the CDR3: TGTGCCAGCAGGGCCCTTATAGCGGCTAGCTCCTACAATGAGCAGTTCTTC. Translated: CASRALIAASSYNEQFF.

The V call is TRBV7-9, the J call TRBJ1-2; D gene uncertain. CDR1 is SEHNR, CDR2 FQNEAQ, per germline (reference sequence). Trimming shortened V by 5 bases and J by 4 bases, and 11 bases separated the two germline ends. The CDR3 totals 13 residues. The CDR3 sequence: CASSPSSGYGYTF. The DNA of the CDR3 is TGTGCCAGCAGCCCATCGTCGGGCTATGGCTACACCTTC.

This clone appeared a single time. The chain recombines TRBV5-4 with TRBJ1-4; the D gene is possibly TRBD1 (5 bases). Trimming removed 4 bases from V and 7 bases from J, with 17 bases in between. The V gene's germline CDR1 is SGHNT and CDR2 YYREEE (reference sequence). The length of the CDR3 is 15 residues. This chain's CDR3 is CASSNWTLRTEKLFF. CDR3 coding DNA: TGTGCCAGCAGCAACTGGACACTTAGGACTGAAAAACTGTTTTTT.

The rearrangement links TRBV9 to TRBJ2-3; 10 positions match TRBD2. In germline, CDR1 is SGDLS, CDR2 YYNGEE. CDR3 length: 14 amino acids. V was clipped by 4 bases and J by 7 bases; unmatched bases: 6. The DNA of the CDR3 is TGTGCCAGCAGCATCAGCGGGAGGGCCAATACGCAGTATTTT. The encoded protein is CASSISGRANTQYF. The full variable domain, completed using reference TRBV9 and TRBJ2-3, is DSGVTQTPKHLITATGQRVTLRCSPRSGDLSVYWYQQSLDQGLQFLIQYYNGEERAKGNILERFSAQQFPDLHSELNLSSLELGDSALYFCASSISGRANTQYFGPGTRLTVL.

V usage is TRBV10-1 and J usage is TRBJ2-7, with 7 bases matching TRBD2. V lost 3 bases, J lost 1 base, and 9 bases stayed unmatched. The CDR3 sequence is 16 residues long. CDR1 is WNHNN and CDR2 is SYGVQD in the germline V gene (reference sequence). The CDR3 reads CASSDSLAATSYEQYF. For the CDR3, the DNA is TGCGCCAGCAGTGACAGCCTAGCGGCAACTTCCTACGAGCAGTACTTC.

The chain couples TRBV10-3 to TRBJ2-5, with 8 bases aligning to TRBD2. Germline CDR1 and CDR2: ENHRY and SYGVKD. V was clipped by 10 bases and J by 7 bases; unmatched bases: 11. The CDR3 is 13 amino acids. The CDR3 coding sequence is TGTGCCACACGGTGGACTAGCTACGGGACCCAGTACTTC. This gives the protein CATRWTSYGTQYF.

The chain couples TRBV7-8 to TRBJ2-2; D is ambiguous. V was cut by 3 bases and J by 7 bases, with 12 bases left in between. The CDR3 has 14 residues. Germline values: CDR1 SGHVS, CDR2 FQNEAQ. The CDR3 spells CASSFGRWIGELFF. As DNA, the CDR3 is TGTGCCAGCAGCTTTGGTCGTTGGATCGGGGAGCTGTTTTTT.